This is a list of T cell receptor beta chains from one sample in a study of cytomegalovirus exposure and HLA in healthy donors. TCRdb's table, derived via immunoSEQ multiplex PCR, lists solely in-frame clones and lacks some. Counted here are 95,000 to 150,000 clones, around 60% occurring once; the ten biggest clones make up 10%. The specimen sequenced was PBMCs. The receptors come from a man aged 40-49 years in good health and CMV-seropositive. CDR3s include the opening cysteine and the closing phenylalanine or tryptophan. D genes are given only for firm matches. Rows give clone size only sometimes, using once, few, many, or a class for an expanded clone.

NA	TRBV9	few	TRBJ1-2	CASSVDSGDGYTF	TGTGCCAGCAGCGTAGATTCAGGCGACGGCTACACCTTC
TRBD1	TRBV15	NA	TRBJ2-2	CATSLLGRQGDTGELFF	TGTGCCACCAGCCTATTGGGGAGACAGGGTGACACCGGGGAGCTGTTTTTT
NA	TRBV7-2	NA	TRBJ1-2	CASSPGLTPPDGYTF	TGTGCCAGCAGCCCCGGGTTAACTCCTCCCGATGGCTACACCTTC
NA	TRBV7-9	NA	TRBJ2-5	CASSLRPIERRETQYF	TGTGCCAGCAGCCTAAGACCAATTGAGAGGAGGGAGACCCAGTACTTC
TRBD1	TRBV6-1	few	TRBJ1-3	CASSATGTSSGNTIYF	TGTGCCAGCAGTGCGACAGGGACTAGCTCTGGAAACACCATATATTTT
TRBD1	TRBV28	NA	TRBJ2-1	CASNQGADNEQFF	TGTGCCAGCAATCAGGGGGCCGACAATGAGCAGTTCTTC
TRBD1	TRBV9	once	TRBJ2-5	CASSVGPGGRETQYF	TGTGCCAGCAGCGTAGGACCAGGGGGCAGAGAGACCCAGTACTTC
TRBD1	TRBV5-1	few	TRBJ1-1	CASSDSGGRNTEAFF	TGCGCCAGCAGCGATTCAGGGGGCAGGAACACTGAAGCTTTCTTT
TRBD2	TRBV10-3	NA	TRBJ2-4	CAISEWGIAGGSGSKNIQYF	TGTGCCATCAGTGAGTGGGGGATAGCGGGAGGCTCTGGGTCCAAAAACATTCAGTACTTC
NA	TRBV19	NA	TRBJ2-5	CASSRGQETQYF	TGTGCCAGTTCCAGGGGCCAAGAGACCCAGTACTTC
NA	TRBV29-1	few	TRBJ2-3	CSQGGGWNTDTQYF	TGCAGCCAGGGGGGTGGGTGGAACACAGATACGCAGTATTTT
TRBD1	TRBV27	NA	TRBJ2-5	CASSPRTGRRVETQYF	TGTGCCAGCAGTCCCAGGACAGGGAGAAGGGTGGAGACCCAGTACTTC
NA	TRBV19	NA	TRBJ2-3	CAIGPSGTDTQYF	TGTGCCATTGGACCCTCGGGAACAGATACGCAGTATTTT
NA	TRBV6-1	NA	TRBJ1-1	CASSWTDLNTEAFF	TGTGCCAGCAGTTGGACAGACCTAAACACTGAAGCTTTCTTT
NA	TRBV6-5	NA	TRBJ2-5	CASSSPGQGTQYF	TGTGCCAGCAGTTCTCCAGGTCAGGGGACCCAGTACTTC
NA	TRBV7-2	NA	TRBJ2-3	CASSPPSGWGTDTQYF	TGTGCCAGCAGTCCCCCGAGCGGGTGGGGCACAGATACGCAGTATTTT
TRBD1	TRBV29-1	few	TRBJ2-7	CSVAYWDRGFYEQYF	TGCAGCGTTGCCTACTGGGACAGGGGTTTTTACGAGCAGTACTTC